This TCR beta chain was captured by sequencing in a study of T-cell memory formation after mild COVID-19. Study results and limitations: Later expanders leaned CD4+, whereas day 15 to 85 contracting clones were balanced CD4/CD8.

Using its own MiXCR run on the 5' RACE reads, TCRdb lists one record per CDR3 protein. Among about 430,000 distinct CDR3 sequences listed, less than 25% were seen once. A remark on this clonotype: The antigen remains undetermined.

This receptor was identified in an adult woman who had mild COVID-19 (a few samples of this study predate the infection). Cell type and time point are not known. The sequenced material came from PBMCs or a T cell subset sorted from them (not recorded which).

CDR3 loop: CSARDVGAGGPFNEQFF. CDR3 DNA sequence: TGCAGTGCTAGAGATGTCGGGGCGGGGGGACCGTTCAATGAGCAGTTCTTC. This chain connects TRBV20-1 to TRBJ2-1, with 8 bases matching TRBD2. Germline CDR1 and CDR2: DFQATT and SNEGSKA (reference sequence). V lost 0 bases, J lost 6 bases, and 13 bases stayed unmatched. The CDR3 has 17 amino acids.